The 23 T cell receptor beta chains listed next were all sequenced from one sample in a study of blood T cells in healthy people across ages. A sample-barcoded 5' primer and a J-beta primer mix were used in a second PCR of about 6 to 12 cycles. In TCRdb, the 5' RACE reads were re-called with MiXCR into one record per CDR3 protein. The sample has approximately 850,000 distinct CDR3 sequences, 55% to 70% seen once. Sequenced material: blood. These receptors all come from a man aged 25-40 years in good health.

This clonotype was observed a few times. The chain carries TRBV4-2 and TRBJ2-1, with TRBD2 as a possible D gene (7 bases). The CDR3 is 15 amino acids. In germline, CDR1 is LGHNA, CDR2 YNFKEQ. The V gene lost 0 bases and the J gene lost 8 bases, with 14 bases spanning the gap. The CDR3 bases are TGTGCCAGCAGCCAAGATACGGGGGGCGCGGATGAGCAGTTCTTC. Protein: CASSQDTGGADEQFF.

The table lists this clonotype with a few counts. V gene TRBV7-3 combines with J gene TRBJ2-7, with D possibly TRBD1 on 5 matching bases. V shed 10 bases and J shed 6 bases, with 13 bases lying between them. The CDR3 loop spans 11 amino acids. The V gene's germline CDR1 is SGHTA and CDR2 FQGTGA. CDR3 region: CAICQGCEQYF. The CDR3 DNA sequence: TGTGCCATATGCCAGGGATGCGAGCAGTACTTC.

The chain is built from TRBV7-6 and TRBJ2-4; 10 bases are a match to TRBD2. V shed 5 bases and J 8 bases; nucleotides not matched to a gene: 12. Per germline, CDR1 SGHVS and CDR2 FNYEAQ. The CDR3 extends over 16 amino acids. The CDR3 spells CASSPEQSGGADIQYF. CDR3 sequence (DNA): TGTGCCAGCAGCCCTGAACAGAGCGGGGGGGCGGACATTCAGTACTTC. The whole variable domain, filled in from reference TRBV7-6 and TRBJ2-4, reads GAGVSQSPRYKVTKRGQDVALRCDPISGHVSLYWYRQALGQGPEFLTYFNYEAQQDKSGLPNDRFSAERPEGSISTLTIQRTEQRDSAMYRCASSPEQSGGADIQYFGAGTRLSVL.

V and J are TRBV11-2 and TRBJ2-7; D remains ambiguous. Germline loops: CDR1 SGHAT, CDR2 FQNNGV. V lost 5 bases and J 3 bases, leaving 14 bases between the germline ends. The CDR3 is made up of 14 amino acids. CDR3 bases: TGTGCCAGCAGCCCCATGGGGATGAGCTACGAGCAGTACTTC. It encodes CASSPMGMSYEQYF.

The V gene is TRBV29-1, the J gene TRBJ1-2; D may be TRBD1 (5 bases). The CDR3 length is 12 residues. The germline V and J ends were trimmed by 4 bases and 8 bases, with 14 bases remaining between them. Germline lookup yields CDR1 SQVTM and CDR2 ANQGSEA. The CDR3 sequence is CSVVGDRRGYTF. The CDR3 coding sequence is TGCAGCGTTGTAGGGGATAGGCGCGGCTACACCTTC.

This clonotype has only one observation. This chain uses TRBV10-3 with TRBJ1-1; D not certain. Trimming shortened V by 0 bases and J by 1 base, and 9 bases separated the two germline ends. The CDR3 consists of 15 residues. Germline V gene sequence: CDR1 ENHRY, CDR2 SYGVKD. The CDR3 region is CAISESVIWNTEAFF. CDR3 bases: TGTGCCATCAGTGAGTCGGTTATTTGGAACACTGAAGCTTTCTTT.

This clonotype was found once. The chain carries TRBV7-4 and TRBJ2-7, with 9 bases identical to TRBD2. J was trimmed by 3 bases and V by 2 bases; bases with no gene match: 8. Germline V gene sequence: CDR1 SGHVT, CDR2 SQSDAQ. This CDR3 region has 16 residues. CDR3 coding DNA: TGTGCCAGCAGCTTACCGTTAGCGGGAGTCGGCTACGAGCAGTACTTC. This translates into CASSLPLAGVGYEQYF.

CDR3 sequence (DNA): TGTGCCAGCAGCCTAGATGAATCGGGTCTCAGGGGGAACTATGGCTACACCTTC. It is translated as CASSLDESGLRGNYGYTF. V and J are TRBV4-2 and TRBJ1-2; 7 bases align to TRBD1. The V gene's germline CDR1 is LGHNA and CDR2 YNFKEQ. The J segment lost 2 bases and the V segment lost 4 bases, leaving 16 bases of the junction unmatched. This CDR3 has 18 residues.

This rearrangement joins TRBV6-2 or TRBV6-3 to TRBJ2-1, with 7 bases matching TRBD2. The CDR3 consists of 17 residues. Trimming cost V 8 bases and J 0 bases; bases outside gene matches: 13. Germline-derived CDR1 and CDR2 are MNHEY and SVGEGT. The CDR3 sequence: CASETSWNTRSYNEQFF. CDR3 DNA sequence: TGTGCCAGCGAGACTAGCTGGAACACGCGCTCCTACAATGAGCAGTTCTTC.

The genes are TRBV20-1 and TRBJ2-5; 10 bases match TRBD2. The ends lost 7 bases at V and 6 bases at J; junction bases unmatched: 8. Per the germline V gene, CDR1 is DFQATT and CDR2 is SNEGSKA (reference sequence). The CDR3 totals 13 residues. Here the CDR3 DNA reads TGCAGTGGGATAGCTAGCGGGAGCAAGACCCAGTACTTC. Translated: CSGIASGSKTQYF.

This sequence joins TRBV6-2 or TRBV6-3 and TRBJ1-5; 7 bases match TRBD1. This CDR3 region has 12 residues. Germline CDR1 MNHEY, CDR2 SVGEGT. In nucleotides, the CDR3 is TGTGCGACCGGGACAGAGAATCAGCCCCAGCATTTT. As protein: CATGTENQPQHF.

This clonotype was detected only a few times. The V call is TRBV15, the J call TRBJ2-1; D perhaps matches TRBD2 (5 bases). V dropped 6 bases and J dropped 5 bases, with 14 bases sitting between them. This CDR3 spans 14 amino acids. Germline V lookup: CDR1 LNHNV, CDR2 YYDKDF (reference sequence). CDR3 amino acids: CATRGKGLNNEQFF. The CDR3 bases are TGTGCCACCAGGGGGAAAGGACTTAACAATGAGCAGTTCTTC.

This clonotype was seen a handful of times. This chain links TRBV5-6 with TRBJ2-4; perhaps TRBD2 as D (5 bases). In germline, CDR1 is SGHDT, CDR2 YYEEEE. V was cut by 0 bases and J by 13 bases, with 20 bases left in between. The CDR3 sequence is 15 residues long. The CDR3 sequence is CASSLERSSYNEQYF. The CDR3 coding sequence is TGTGCCAGCAGCTTGGAGCGGAGCTCCTACAATGAGCAGTACTTC.

The CDR3 is CASSLAGQGGETQYF. The CDR3, as DNA: TGTGCCAGCAGCTTGGCCGGACAGGGGGGGGAGACCCAGTACTTC. The V and J genes are TRBV5-5 and TRBJ2-5, with 10 bases matching TRBD1. Germline-derived CDR1 and CDR2 are SGHKS and YYEKEE (reference sequence). CDR3 length: 15 residues. V lost 0 bases to trimming and J lost 5 bases; unmatched junction nucleotides: 4.

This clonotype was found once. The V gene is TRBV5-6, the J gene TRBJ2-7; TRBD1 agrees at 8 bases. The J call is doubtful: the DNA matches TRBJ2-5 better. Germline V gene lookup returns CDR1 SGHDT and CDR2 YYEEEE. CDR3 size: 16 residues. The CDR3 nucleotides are TGTGCCAGCAGCTTGGTACAGGGGGGTTTCGGTGGGACCCAGTACTTC. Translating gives CASSLVQGGFGGTQYF.

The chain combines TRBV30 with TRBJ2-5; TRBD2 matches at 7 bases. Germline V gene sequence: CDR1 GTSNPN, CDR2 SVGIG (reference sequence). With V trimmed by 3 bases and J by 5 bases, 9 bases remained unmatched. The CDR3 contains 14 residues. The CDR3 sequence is CAWRERGRRETQYF. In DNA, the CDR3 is TGTGCCTGGAGGGAGCGCGGGAGACGTGAGACCCAGTACTTC.

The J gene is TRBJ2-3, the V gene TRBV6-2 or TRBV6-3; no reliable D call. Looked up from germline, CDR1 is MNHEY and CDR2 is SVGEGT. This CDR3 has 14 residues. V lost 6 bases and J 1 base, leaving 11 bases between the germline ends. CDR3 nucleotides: TGTGCCAGCAGAACCACGGTCCGCACAGATACGCAGTATTTT. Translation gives CASRTTVRTDTQYF.

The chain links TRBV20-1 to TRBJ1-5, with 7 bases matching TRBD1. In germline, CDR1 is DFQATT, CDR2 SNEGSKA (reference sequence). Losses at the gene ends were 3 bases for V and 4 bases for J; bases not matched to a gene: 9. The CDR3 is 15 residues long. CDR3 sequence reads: CSASNRQGGNQPQHF. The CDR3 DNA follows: TGCAGTGCTAGTAATCGACAGGGAGGGAATCAGCCCCAGCATTTT.

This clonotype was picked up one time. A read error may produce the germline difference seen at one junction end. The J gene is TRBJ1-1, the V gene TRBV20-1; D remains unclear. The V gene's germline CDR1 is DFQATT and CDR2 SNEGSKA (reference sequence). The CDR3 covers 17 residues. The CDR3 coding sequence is TGCAGTGCTAGAGATATCGGGTTAACAGAGAGGAACGCTGAAGCTTTCTTT. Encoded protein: CSARDIGLTERNAEAFF.

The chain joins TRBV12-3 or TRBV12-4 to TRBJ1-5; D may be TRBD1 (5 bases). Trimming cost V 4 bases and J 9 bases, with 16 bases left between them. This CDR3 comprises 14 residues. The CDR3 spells CASSWGRVRLPQHF. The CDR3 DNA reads TGTGCCAGCAGTTGGGGACGGGTTCGTTTGCCCCAGCATTTT.

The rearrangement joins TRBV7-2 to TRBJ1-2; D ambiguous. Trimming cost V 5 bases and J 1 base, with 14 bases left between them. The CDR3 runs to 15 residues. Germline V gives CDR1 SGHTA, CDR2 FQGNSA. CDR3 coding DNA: TGTGCCAGCAGCCCACATATCGGACTTAACTATGGCTACACCTTC. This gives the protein CASSPHIGLNYGYTF.

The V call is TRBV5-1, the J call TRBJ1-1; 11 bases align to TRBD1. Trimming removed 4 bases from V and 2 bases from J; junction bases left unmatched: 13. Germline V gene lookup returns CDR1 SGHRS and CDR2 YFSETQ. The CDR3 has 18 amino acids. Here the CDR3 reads CASSPIPGTGGINTEAFF. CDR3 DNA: TGCGCCAGCAGCCCTATTCCCGGGACAGGGGGTATTAACACTGAAGCTTTCTTT.

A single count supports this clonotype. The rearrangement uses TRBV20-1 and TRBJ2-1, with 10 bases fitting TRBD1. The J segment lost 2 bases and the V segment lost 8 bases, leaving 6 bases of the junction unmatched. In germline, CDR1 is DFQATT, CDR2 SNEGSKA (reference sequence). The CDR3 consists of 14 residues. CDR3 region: CSTGQGVAYNEQFF. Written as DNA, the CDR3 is TGCAGTACTGGACAGGGGGTCGCCTACAATGAGCAGTTCTTC.